These 3 T cell receptor beta chains originate from one sample sequenced in a study of blood T cell repertoires in COVID-19. Only in-frame clones appear in the TCRdb table, and some are missing; sequencing was by immunoSEQ multiplex PCR. In the table there are 120,000 to 150,000 clones, roughly 89% of which are singletons. Source material: PBMCs or T cells enriched from blood (not recorded which). Every receptor here comes from a woman aged 45-60 years who had been exposed to COVID-19.

This clone has a single count. V is TRBV6-1 and J is TRBJ2-7; 10 positions match TRBD1. The CDR3 has 15 amino acids. The V gene end was trimmed by 0 bases and the J gene end by 4 bases; junction bases not matched to a gene: 3. CDR1 and CDR2 from the germline V gene are MNHNS and SASEGT. The CDR3 reads CASSEAWDRGYEQYF. As DNA, the CDR3 is TGTGCCAGCAGTGAAGCATGGGACAGGGGTTACGAGCAGTACTTC.

J is TRBJ2-6 and V is TRBV9, with D tentatively TRBD2 (5 bases). The CDR3 loop spans 18 amino acids. The V gene's germline CDR1 is SGDLS and CDR2 YYNGEE. V shed 4 bases and J shed 0 bases, with 17 bases lying between them. CDR3 region: CASSPWLDSSSGANVLTF. CDR3 DNA sequence: TGTGCCAGCAGCCCCTGGTTGGACTCAAGCTCTGGGGCCAACGTCCTGACTTTC.

The J gene is TRBJ1-4, the V gene TRBV7-9; D remains unclear. This CDR3 is built from 12 residues. Trimming removed 2 bases at V and 8 bases at J, with 6 bases between. Germline CDR1 and CDR2: SEHNR and FQNEAQ (reference sequence). The CDR3 region has the DNA TGTGCCAGCAGCTTAAAGCGGGAAAAACTGTTTTTT. It specifies CASSLKREKLFF.